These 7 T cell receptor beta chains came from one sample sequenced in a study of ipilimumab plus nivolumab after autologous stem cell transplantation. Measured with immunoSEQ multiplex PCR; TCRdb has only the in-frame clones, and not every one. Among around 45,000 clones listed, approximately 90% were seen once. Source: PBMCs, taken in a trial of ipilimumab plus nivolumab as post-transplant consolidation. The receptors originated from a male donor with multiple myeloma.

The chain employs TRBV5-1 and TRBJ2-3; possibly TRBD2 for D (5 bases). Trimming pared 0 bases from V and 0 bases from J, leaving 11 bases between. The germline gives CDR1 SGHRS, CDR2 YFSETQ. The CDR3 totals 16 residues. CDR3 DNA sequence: TGCGCCAGCAGCTTGGGGAGGCAGACTAGCACAGATACGCAGTATTTT. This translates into CASSLGRQTSTDTQYF.

In DNA, the CDR3 is TGTGCCAGCAGGGCAGGGACAGCTAACTATGGCTACACCTTC. Its translation is CASRAGTANYGYTF. The chain joins TRBV6-6 to TRBJ1-2, with 7 bases aligning to TRBD1. CDR3 length equals 14 residues. V dropped 6 bases and J dropped 0; count of bases not matched to a gene: 4. Germline loops: CDR1 MNHNY, CDR2 SVGAGI (reference sequence).

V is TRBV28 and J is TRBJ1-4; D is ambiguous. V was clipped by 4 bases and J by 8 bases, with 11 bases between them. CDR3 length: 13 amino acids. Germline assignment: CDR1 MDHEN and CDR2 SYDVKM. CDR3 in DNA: TGTGCCAGCAGTTGGGCAGGCGAGGAAAAACTGTTTTTT. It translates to CASSWAGEEKLFF.

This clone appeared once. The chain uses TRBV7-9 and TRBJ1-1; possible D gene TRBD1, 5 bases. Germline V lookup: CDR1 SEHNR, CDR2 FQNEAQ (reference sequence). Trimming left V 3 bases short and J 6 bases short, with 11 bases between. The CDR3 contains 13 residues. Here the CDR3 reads CASSLQGKPEAFF. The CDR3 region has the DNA TGTGCCAGCAGCTTGCAGGGTAAGCCTGAAGCTTTCTTT.

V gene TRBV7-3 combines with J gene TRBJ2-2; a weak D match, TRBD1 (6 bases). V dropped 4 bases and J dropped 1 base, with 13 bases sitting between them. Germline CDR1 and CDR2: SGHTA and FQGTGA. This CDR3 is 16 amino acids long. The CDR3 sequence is CASSSLTGLNTGELFF. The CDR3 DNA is TGTGCCAGCAGCTCTCTGACAGGACTGAACACCGGGGAGCTGTTTTTT.

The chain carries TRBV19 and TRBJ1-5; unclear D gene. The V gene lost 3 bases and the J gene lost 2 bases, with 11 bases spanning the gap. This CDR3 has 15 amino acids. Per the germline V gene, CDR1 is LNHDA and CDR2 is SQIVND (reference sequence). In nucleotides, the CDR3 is TGTGCCAGTAGTATCTGGGGTGAGGGCAATCAGCCCCAGCATTTT. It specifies CASSIWGEGNQPQHF.

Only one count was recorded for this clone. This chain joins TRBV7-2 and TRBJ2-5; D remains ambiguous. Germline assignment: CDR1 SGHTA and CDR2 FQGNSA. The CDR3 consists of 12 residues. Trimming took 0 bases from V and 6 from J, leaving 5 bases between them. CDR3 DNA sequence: TGTGCCAGCAGCTTAGCGCCCCAGACCCAGTACTTC. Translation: CASSLAPQTQYF. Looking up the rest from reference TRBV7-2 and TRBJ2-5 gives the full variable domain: GAGVSQSPSNKVTEKGKDVELRCDPISGHTALYWYRQSLGQGLEFLIYFQGNSAPDKSGLPSDRFSAERTGGSVSTLTIQRTQQEDSAVYLCASSLAPQTQYFGPGTRLLVL.